This passage covers 21 T cell receptor beta chains from one sample sequenced in a study of CXCR3-negative and CXCR3-positive naive CD8 T cells. Notes on the study in general: Naive cells that were CXCR3-positive had more hydrophobic TRB CDR3s (compared with CXCR3-negative naive cells).

UMI labels and 5' RACE were used to prepare the TRB cDNA libraries. TCRdb re-called the 5' RACE reads and shows each CDR3 protein once, DNA omitted. The sample table includes 150,000 to 170,000 distinct CDR3 sequences. Which antigens these TCRs recognize remains unknown. The sequencing input was naive CXCR3+ CD8+ T cells from blood. Subset given: CD45RO-CCR7+CD27+CD95- naive CD8+ T cells expressing CXCR3 (TNR3+). The source is a human donor in good health. Some clones in this sample may be carry-over from other donors' samples.

The chain couples TRBV27 to TRBJ1-1; TCRdb proposes TRBD1, but this gene call is untestable without DNA. The CDR3 loop spans 15 amino acids. Germline V gene data show CDR1 as MNHEY and CDR2 as SMNVEV (reference sequence). This CDR3 reads CASRSPGQGDTEAFF.

The V gene is TRBV9, the J gene TRBJ1-6. From germline, CDR1 is SGDLS and CDR2 YYNGEE. The CDR3 has 17 residues. The CDR3 reads CASSPEGPGGYNSPLHF.

V gene TRBV5-5 combines with J gene TRBJ2-7. Germline assignment: CDR1 SGHKS and CDR2 YYEKEE (reference sequence). This CDR3 has 14 amino acids. The CDR3 here is CASRGRGGSYEQYF.

The chain recombines TRBV29-1 with TRBJ2-4. Germline CDR1 is SQVTM and CDR2 is ANQGSEA. The CDR3 spans 13 residues. CDR3 loop: CSVVVGTKIIQYF.

This CDR3 is CASTGRSSGDPTDTQYF. V is TRBV2 and J is TRBJ2-3; without DNA, the TCRdb call of TRBD2 cannot be checked. CDR1 and CDR2 from the germline V gene are SNHLY and FYNNEI. CDR3 length: 17 amino acids.

The rearrangement uses TRBV20-1 and TRBJ2-4; TCRdb names TRBD1, which stays unverified in the absence of DNA. Germline lookup yields CDR1 DFQATT and CDR2 SNEGSKA (reference sequence). The CDR3 contains 14 residues. CDR3 sequence: CSASQPWTANIQYF.

J is TRBJ2-1 and V is TRBV20-1; TCRdb outputs TRBD2, but without DNA this stays unchecked. Germline V CDR1 and CDR2: DFQATT, SNEGSKA (reference sequence). The CDR3 is 13 residues long. CDR3 sequence: CSAWSSVFNEQFF.

This chain uses TRBV12-3 or TRBV12-4 with TRBJ2-5; TCRdb's D gene call, TRBD2, goes unchecked for lack of DNA. The CDR3 extends over 15 amino acids. This CDR3 is CASSPLLRGRETQYF.

The chain joins TRBV5-6 to TRBJ2-5; TCRdb selects TRBD1, and the lack of DNA leaves this call unchecked. Germline assignment: CDR1 SGHDT and CDR2 YYEEEE. The CDR3 spans 17 residues. This chain's CDR3 is CASSLEGTGRVRETQYF.

V usage is TRBV6-1 and J usage is TRBJ2-1; the TCRdb call, TRBD2, lacks DNA for checking. Germline values: CDR1 MNHNS, CDR2 SASEGT. CDR3 size: 17 residues. The CDR3 region is CASSEALGTSSYDEQFF.

The chain is built from TRBV6-2 or TRBV6-3 and TRBJ1-6; the TCRdb call, TRBD1, lacks DNA for checking. The CDR3 contains 15 residues. The germline CDR1 and CDR2 sequences are MNHEY and SVGEGT. The CDR3 sequence: CASSPTGGGGSPLHF.

The rearrangement uses TRBV9 and TRBJ2-2; TCRdb returns TRBD1, unconfirmable since there is no DNA. Germline V CDR1 and CDR2: SGDLS, YYNGEE. The length of the CDR3 is 14 residues. The CDR3: CASSVSGVPGELFF.

The V call is TRBV24-1, the J call TRBJ2-1; without DNA, the TCRdb call of TRBD1 cannot be checked. Per germline, CDR1 KGHDR and CDR2 SFDVKD. The CDR3 loop spans 15 amino acids. The chain's CDR3 is CATSDLGGPNNEQFF.

The V gene is TRBV27, the J gene TRBJ2-7; TCRdb proposes TRBD1, but this gene call is untestable without DNA. CDR1 is MNHEY, CDR2 SMNVEV, per germline (reference sequence). The CDR3 length is 14 residues. This chain's CDR3 is CASSLSGQAYEQYF.

This chain joins TRBV6-5 and TRBJ2-1; TCRdb lists TRBD2, though no DNA is available to test this call. The CDR3 covers 15 residues. CDR1 is MNHEY, CDR2 SVGAGI, per germline. This chain's CDR3 is CASSLLAGEGNEQFF.

V gene TRBV12-3 or TRBV12-4 combines with J gene TRBJ2-1; the TCRdb D gene call, TRBD2, has no DNA to confirm it. The CDR3 has 14 amino acids. This CDR3 reads CASSFGGGYNEQFF.

The chain uses TRBV15 and TRBJ1-2; TCRdb designates TRBD1, a call that cannot be tested without DNA. CDR3 length: 15 residues. CDR1 is LNHNV, CDR2 YYDKDF, per germline (reference sequence). CDR3 protein: CATSRDGGGLGGYTF. Combining the CDR3 with reference TRBV15 and TRBJ1-2 gives the whole variable domain DAMVIQNPRYQVTQFGKPVTLSCSQTLNHNVMYWYQQKSSQAPKLLFHYYDKDFNNEADTPDNFQSRRPNTSFCFLDIRSPGLGDTAMYLCATSRDGGGLGGYTFGSGTRLTVV.

The V and J genes are TRBV7-6 and TRBJ2-7. CDR1 and CDR2 from the germline V gene are SGHVS and FNYEAQ. The CDR3 spans 16 residues. Here the CDR3 reads CASSLASSAGYDEQYF.

Here the CDR3 reads CASSPTDSYEQYF. The V and J genes are TRBV7-2 and TRBJ2-7; TCRdb calls TRBD1, which cannot be checked without DNA. Germline values: CDR1 SGHTA, CDR2 FQGNSA. CDR3 length equals 13 residues.

The J gene is TRBJ2-7, the V gene TRBV21-1; TCRdb names TRBD1, which stays unverified in the absence of DNA. TRBV21-1 is classified as a pseudogene. This CDR3 comprises 18 residues. CDR3 amino acids: CASSNRGFFSEGYYEQYF.

This sequence joins TRBV2 and TRBJ2-1; TCRdb's D call of TRBD2 is untestable without DNA. In germline, CDR1 is SNHLY, CDR2 FYNNEI. The CDR3 consists of 14 residues. CDR3 sequence: CASIIAGAHNKQFF.